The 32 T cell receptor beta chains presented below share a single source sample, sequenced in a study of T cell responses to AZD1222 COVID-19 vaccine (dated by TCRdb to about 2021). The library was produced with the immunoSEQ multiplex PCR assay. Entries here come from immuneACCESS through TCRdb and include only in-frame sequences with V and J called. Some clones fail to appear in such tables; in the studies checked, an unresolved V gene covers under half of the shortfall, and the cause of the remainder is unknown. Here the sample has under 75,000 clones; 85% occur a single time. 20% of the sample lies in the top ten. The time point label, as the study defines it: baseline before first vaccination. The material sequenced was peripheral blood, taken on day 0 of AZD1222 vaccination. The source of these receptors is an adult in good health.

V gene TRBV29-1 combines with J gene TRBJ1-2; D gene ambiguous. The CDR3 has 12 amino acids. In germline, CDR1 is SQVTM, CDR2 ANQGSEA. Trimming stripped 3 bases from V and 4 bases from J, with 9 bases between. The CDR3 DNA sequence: TGCAGCGTTGACGCACGATCCTATGGCTACACCTTC. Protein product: CSVDARSYGYTF.

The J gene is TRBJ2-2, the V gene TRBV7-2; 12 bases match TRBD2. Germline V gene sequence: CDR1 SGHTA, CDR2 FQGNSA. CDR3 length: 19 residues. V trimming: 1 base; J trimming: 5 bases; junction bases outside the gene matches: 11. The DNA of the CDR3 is TGTGCCAGCAGCTTAGGATCTAGCGGGGGGGCCAGGCGGACCGGGGAGCTGTTTTTT. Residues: CASSLGSSGGARRTGELFF.

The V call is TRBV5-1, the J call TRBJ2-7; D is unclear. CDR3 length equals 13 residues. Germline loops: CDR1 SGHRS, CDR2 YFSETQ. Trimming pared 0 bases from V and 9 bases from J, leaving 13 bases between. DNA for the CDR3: TGCGCCAGCAGCTTGGAGGGCCAAAGGACGCAGTACTTC. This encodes CASSLEGQRTQYF.

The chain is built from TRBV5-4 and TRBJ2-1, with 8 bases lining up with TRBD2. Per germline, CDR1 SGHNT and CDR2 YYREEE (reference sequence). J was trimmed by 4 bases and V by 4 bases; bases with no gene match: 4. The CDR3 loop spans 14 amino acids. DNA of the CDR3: TGTGCCAGCAGCCCCCAGCGGGGGTACAATGAGCAGTTCTTC. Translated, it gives CASSPQRGYNEQFF.

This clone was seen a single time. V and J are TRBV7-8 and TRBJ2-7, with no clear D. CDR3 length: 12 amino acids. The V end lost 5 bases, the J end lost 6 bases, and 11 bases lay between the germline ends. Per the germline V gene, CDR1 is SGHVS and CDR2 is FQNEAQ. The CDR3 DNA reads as TGTGCCAGCAGCCCTGGCCCCTTCGAGCAGTACTTC. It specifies CASSPGPFEQYF.

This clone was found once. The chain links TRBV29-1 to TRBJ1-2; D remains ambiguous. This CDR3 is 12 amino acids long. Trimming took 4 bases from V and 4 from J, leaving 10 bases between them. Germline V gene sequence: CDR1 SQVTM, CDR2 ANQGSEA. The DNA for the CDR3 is TGCAGCGTTGGAGACCAGGCCTATGGCTACACCTTC. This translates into CSVGDQAYGYTF.

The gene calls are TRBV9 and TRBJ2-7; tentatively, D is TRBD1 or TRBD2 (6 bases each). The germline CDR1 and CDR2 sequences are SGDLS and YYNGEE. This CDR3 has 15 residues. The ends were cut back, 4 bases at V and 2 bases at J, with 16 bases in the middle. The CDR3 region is CASSIGGTDAYEQYF. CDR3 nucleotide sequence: TGTGCCAGCAGCATAGGGGGGACGGACGCCTACGAGCAGTACTTC.

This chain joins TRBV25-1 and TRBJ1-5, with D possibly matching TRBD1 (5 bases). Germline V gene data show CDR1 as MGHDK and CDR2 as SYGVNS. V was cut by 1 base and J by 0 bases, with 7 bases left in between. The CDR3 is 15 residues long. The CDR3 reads CASSESRGSNQPQHF. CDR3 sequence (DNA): TGTGCCAGCAGTGAATCTAGGGGTAGCAATCAGCCCCAGCATTTT.

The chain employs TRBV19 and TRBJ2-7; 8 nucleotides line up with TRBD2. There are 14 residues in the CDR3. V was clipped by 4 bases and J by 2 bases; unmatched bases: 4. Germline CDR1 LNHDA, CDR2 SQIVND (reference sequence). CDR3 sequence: CASSTERGPYEQYF. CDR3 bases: TGTGCCAGTAGTACCGAGCGGGGGCCCTACGAGCAGTACTTC.

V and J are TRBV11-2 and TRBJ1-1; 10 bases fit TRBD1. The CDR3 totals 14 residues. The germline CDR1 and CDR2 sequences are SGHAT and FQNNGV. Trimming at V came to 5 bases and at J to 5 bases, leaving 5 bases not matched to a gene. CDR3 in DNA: TGTGCCAGCAGCCGACAGGGGGCGCAAACTGAAGCTTTCTTT. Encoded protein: CASSRQGAQTEAFF. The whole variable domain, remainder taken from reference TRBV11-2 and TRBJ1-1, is EAGVAQSPRYKIIEKRQSVAFWCNPISGHATLYWYQQILGQGPKLLIQFQNNGVVDDSQLPKDRFSAERLKGVDSTLKIQPAKLEDSAVYLCASSRQGAQTEAFFGQGTRLTVV.

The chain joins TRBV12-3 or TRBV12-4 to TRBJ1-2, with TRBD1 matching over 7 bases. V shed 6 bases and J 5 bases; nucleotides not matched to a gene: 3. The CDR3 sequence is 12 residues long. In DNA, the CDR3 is TGTGCCAGCAGCGGACAGGAGTATGGCTACACCTTC. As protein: CASSGQEYGYTF.

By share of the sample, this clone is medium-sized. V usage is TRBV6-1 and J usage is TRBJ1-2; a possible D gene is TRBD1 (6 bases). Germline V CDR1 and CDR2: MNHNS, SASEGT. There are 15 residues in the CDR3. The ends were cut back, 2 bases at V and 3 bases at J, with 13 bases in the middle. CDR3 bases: TGTGCCAGCAGTGAATTAGGGGGGGTGGACTATGGCTACACCTTC. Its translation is CASSELGGVDYGYTF.

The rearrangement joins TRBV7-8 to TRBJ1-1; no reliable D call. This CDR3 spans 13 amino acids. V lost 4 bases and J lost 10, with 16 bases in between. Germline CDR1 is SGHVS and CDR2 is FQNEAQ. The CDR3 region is CASSSPGERGAFF. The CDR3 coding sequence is TGTGCCAGCAGCTCCCCGGGTGAGCGAGGAGCTTTCTTT.

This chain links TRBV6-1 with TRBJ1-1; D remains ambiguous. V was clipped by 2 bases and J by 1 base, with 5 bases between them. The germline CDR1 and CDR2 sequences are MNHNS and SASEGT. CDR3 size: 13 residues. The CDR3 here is CASSEQANTEAFF. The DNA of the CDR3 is TGTGCCAGCAGTGAACAGGCGAACACTGAAGCTTTCTTT.

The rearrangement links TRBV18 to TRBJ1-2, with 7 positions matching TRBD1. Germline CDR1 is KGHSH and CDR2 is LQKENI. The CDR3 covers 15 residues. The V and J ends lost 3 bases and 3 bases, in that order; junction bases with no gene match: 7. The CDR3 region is CASSPQGRGDYGYTF. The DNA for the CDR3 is TGTGCCAGCTCACCCCAAGGCAGGGGGGACTATGGCTACACCTTC. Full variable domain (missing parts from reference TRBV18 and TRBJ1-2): NAGVMQNPRHLVRRRGQEARLRCSPMKGHSHVYWYRQLPEEGLKFMVYLQKENIIDESGMPKERFSAEFPKEGPSILRIQQVVRGDSAAYFCASSPQGRGDYGYTFGSGTRLTVV.

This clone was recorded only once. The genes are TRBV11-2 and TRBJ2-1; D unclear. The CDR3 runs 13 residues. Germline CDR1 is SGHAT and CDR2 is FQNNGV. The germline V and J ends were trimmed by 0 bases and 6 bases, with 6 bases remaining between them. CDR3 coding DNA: TGTGCCAGCAGCTTAGAGAGGCCCAATGAGCAGTTCTTC. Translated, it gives CASSLERPNEQFF.

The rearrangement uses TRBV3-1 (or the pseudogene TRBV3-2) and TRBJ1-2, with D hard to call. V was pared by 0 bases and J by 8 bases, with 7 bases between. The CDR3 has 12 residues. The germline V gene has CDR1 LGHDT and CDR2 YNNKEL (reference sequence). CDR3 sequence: CASSQEYSGYTF. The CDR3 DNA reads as TGTGCCAGCAGCCAAGAGTACAGCGGCTACACCTTC.

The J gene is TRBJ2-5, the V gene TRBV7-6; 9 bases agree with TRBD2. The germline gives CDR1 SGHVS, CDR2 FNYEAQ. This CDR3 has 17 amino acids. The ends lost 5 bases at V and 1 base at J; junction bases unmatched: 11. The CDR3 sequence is CASSPRPASGVQETQYF. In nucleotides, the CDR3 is TGTGCCAGCAGCCCTAGACCGGCTAGCGGGGTCCAAGAGACCCAGTACTTC.

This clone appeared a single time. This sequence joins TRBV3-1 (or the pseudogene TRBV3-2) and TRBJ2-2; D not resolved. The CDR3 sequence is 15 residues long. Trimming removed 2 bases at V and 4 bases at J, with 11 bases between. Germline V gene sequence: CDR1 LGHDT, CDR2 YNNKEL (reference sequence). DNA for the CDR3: TGTGCCAGCAGCCAAAGGGTCACAGTCACCGGGGAGCTGTTTTTT. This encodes CASSQRVTVTGELFF.

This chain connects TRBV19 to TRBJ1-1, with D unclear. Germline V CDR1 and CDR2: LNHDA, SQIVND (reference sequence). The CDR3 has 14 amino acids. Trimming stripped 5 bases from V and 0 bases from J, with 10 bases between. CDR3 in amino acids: CASSGPPMNTEAFF. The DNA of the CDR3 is TGTGCCAGTAGTGGACCGCCCATGAACACTGAAGCTTTCTTT. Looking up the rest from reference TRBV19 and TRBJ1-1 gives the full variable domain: DGGITQSPKYLFRKEGQNVTLSCEQNLNHDAMYWYRQDPGQGLRLIYYSQIVNDFQKGDIAEGYSVSREKKESFPLTVTSAQKNPTAFYLCASSGPPMNTEAFFGQGTRLTVV.

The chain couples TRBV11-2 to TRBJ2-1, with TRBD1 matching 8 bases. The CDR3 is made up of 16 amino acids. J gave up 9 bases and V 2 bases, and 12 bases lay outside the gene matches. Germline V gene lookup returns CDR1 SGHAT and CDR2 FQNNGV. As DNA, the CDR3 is TGTGCCAGCAGCTTACGTACATCGACAGGGGCCGGTGAGCAGTTCTTC. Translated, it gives CASSLRTSTGAGEQFF.

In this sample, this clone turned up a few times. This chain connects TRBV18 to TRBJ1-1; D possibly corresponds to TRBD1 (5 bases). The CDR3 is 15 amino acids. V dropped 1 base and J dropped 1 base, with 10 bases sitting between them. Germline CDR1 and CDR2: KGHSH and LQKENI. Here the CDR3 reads CASSPQGNANTEAFF. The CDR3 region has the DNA TGTGCCAGCTCACCACAGGGGAACGCGAACACTGAAGCTTTCTTT.

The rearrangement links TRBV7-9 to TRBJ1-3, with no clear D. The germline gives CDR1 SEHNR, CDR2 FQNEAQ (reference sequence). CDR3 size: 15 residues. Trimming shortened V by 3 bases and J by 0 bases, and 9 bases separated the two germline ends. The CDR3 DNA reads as TGTGCCAGCAGCTTTAGCGTTAACTCTGGAAACACCATATATTTT. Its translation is CASSFSVNSGNTIYF.

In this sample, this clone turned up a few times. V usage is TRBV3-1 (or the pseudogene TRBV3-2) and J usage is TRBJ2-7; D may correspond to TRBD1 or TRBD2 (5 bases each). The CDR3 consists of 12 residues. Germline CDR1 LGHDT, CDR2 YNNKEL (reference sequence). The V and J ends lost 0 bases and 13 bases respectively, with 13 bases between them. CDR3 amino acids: CASSQDFGTRYF. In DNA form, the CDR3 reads TGTGCCAGCAGCCAAGATTTCGGGACGCGCTACTTC.

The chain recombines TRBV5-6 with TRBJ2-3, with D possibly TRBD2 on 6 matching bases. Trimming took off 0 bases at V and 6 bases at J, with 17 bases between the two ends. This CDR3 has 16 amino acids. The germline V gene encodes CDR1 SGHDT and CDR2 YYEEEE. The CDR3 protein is CASSLAAGWDWDTQYF. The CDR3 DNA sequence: TGTGCCAGCAGCTTGGCGGCAGGTTGGGACTGGGATACGCAGTATTTT.

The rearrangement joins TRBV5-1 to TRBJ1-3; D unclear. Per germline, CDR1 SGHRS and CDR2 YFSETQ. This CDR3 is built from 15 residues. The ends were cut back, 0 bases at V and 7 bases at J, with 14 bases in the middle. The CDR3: CASSLARPGANTIYF. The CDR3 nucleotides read TGCGCCAGCAGCTTGGCCCGACCGGGAGCCAACACCATATATTTT.

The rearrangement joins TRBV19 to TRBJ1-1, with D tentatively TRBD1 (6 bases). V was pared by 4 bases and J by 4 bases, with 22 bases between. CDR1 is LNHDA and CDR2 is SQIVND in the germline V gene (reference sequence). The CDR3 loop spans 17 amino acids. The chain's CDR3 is CASSTTGYRGLVTEAFF. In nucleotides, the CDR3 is TGTGCCAGTAGTACTACCGGGTATCGGGGGCTTGTCACTGAAGCTTTCTTT. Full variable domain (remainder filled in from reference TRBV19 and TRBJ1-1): DGGITQSPKYLFRKEGQNVTLSCEQNLNHDAMYWYRQDPGQGLRLIYYSQIVNDFQKGDIAEGYSVSREKKESFPLTVTSAQKNPTAFYLCASSTTGYRGLVTEAFFGQGTRLTVV.

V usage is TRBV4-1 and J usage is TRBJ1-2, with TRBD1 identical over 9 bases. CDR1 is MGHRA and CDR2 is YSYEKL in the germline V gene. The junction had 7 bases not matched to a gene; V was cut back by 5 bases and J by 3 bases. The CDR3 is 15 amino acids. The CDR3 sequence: CASSYLDRGDYGYTF. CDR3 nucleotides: TGCGCCAGCAGCTACTTAGACAGGGGGGACTATGGCTACACCTTC.

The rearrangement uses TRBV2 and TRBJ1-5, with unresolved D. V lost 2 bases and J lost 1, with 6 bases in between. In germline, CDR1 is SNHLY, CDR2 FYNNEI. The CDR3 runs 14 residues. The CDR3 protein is CASSETGSNQPQHF. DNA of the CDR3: TGTGCCAGCAGTGAAACGGGGAGCAATCAGCCCCAGCATTTT.

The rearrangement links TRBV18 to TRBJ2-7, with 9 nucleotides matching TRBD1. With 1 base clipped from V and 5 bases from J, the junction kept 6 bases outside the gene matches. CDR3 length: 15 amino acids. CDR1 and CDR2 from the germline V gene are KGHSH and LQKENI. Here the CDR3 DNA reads TGTGCCAGCTCACCACAACTGGGACAGGGCCACGAGCAGTACTTC. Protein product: CASSPQLGQGHEQYF.

CDR3 DNA: TGTGCCACCAGCGGGGGAGCGGGCCTCCAACCGGGCAATCAGCCCCAGCATTTT. Encoded protein: CATSGGAGLQPGNQPQHF. The chain carries TRBV15 and TRBJ1-5; D may be TRBD1 (5 bases). Germline CDR1 reads LNHNV; CDR2 reads YYDKDF (reference sequence). This CDR3 has 18 residues. The V end lost 5 bases, the J end lost 2 bases, and 22 bases lay between the germline ends.

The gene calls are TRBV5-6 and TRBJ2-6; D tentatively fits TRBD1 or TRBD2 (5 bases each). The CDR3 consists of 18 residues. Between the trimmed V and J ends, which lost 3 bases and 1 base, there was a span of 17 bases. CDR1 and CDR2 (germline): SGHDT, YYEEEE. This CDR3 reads CASSSPGTILSGANVLTF. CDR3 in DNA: TGTGCCAGCAGCTCCCCGGGGACGATACTTTCTGGGGCCAACGTCCTGACTTTC.